Listed here are 29 T cell receptor beta chains from one sample, sequenced in a study of blood T cell repertoires in COVID-19. Produced via immunoSEQ multiplex PCR; TCRdb's table is partial and in-frame only. In the table there are about 99,000 clones, just over 85% of which are singletons. Sequencing was done on a sample of peripheral blood. The receptors were gathered from a human donor in a cohort sampled during active COVID-19.

The chain is built from TRBV27 and TRBJ2-6; tentatively, D is TRBD1 (7 bases). V was cut by 4 bases and J by 2 bases, with 9 bases left in between. The CDR3 runs to 15 residues. The germline V gene has CDR1 MNHEY and CDR2 SMNVEV (reference sequence). CDR3 DNA sequence: TGTGCCAGCAGTTCCAGGGGGGCTGGGGCCAACGTCCTGACTTTC. This gives the protein CASSSRGAGANVLTF.

The chain is built from TRBV19 and TRBJ1-4, with TRBD1 as a possible D gene (6 bases). The CDR3 runs to 15 residues. Per germline, CDR1 LNHDA and CDR2 SQIVND (reference sequence). V gave up 5 bases and J gave up 8 bases, with 18 bases separating them. CDR3 residues: CASSVNRALGEKLFF. The CDR3 nucleotides read TGTGCCAGTAGTGTGAACAGGGCGTTGGGGGAAAAACTGTTTTTT.

The chain uses TRBV6-5 and TRBJ2-7; TRBD1 might be the D (5 bases). There are 14 residues in the CDR3. Looked up from germline, CDR1 is MNHEY and CDR2 is SVGAGI. V was cut by 6 bases and J by 1 base, with 13 bases left in between. CDR3: CASRTVLGSYEQYF. CDR3 nucleotide sequence: TGTGCCAGCAGGACAGTCTTGGGATCCTACGAGCAGTACTTC.

V is TRBV5-1 and J is TRBJ2-7; D is perhaps TRBD1 (8 bases). Trimming took off 1 base at V and 2 bases at J, with 10 bases between the two ends. Per the germline V gene, CDR1 is SGHRS and CDR2 is YFSETQ. The CDR3 has 14 residues. CDR3 nucleotide sequence: TGCGCCAGCAGCTTGACAGGGGGGGCCTACGAGCAGTACTTC. This translates into CASSLTGGAYEQYF. Together with reference TRBV5-1 and TRBJ2-7, the CDR3 gives the full variable domain: KAGVTQTPRYLIKTRGQQVTLSCSPISGHRSVSWYQQTPGQGLQFLFEYFSETQRNKGNFPGRFSGRQFSNSRSEMNVSTLELGDSALYLCASSLTGGAYEQYFGPGTRLTVT.

The V gene is TRBV6-5, the J gene TRBJ2-7; 9 nucleotides match TRBD1. The germline V gene has CDR1 MNHEY and CDR2 SVGAGI. CDR3 length: 14 residues. V trimming: 4 bases; J trimming: 8 bases; junction bases outside the gene matches: 9. CDR3 residues: CASSSPGQGKQQYF. As DNA, the CDR3 is TGTGCCAGCAGTTCACCGGGACAGGGTAAACAGCAGTACTTC.

The chain recombines TRBV4-1 with TRBJ1-4; TRBD1 agrees at 12 bases. The CDR3 has 20 residues. Per germline, CDR1 MGHRA and CDR2 YSYEKL. The junction had 13 bases not matched to a gene; V was cut back by 3 bases and J by 2 bases. CDR3 coding DNA: TGCGCCAGCAGCCACATCCCGTTGGGGGACAGGGGGCGCACTAATGAAAAACTGTTTTTT. It translates to CASSHIPLGDRGRTNEKLFF.

The chain joins TRBV5-4 to TRBJ1-6; 9 nucleotides agree with TRBD1. CDR3 length: 16 residues. CDR1 and CDR2 (germline): SGHNT, YYREEE (reference sequence). With V trimmed by 4 bases and J by 8 bases, 10 bases remained unmatched. The DNA for the CDR3 is TGTGCCAGCAGCCTAAAGGAACAGGGGGCGTATTCACCCCTCCACTTT. It specifies CASSLKEQGAYSPLHF.

V and J are TRBV7-2 and TRBJ1-1; tentative D call: TRBD1 (6 bases). There are 14 residues in the CDR3. Germline lookup yields CDR1 SGHTA and CDR2 FQGNSA. V was cut by 3 bases and J by 5 bases, with 13 bases left in between. The CDR3 here is CASSFQGQVTEAFF. The CDR3 region has the DNA TGTGCCAGCAGCTTCCAGGGGCAAGTAACTGAAGCTTTCTTT.

This clone has just one count. This chain joins TRBV27 and TRBJ2-2, with 7 bases fitting TRBD1. Germline-derived CDR1 and CDR2 are MNHEY and SMNVEV (reference sequence). This CDR3 is 16 amino acids long. Unmatched junction bases numbered 5, after V lost 3 bases and J lost 1 base. The CDR3 DNA reads TGTGCCAGCAGTTTCCCCAGGGGGAGGAACACCGGGGAGCTGTTTTTT. This encodes CASSFPRGRNTGELFF.

The genes are TRBV5-1 and TRBJ2-7; 7 bases are shared with TRBD2. V shed 4 bases and J 4 bases; nucleotides not matched to a gene: 11. This CDR3 is built from 15 residues. CDR1 SGHRS and CDR2 YFSETQ come from the germline V gene. CDR3 coding DNA: TGCGCCAGCAGCCCGCGGCCGGGGAGGGGATACGAGCAGTACTTC. Its protein product is CASSPRPGRGYEQYF.

The chain employs TRBV5-6 and TRBJ2-1; D uncertain. The CDR3 has 14 amino acids. Germline V CDR1 and CDR2: SGHDT, YYEEEE. The V end was cut by 0 bases, the J end by 3 bases, with 7 bases between. The CDR3 loop is CASSLETHYNEQFF. The CDR3 coding sequence is TGTGCCAGCAGCTTGGAGACTCACTACAATGAGCAGTTCTTC.

This sequence joins TRBV7-8 and TRBJ1-3; D uncertain. Germline V gene data show CDR1 as SGHVS and CDR2 as FQNEAQ. With 1 base removed from V and 0 bases from J, the gap between germline ends came to 4 bases. The CDR3 totals 14 residues. CDR3 DNA sequence: TGTGCCAGCAGCTTAGAACACTCTGGAAACACCATATATTTT. It codes for CASSLEHSGNTIYF.

The chain couples TRBV2 to TRBJ1-4; TRBD1 agrees at 8 bases. This CDR3 comprises 15 residues. Germline V gene sequence: CDR1 SNHLY, CDR2 FYNNEI. V lost 6 bases, J lost 6 bases, and 9 bases stayed unmatched. The CDR3 protein is CASRITGTGDEKLFF. DNA of the CDR3: TGTGCCAGCAGGATTACCGGGACAGGCGATGAAAAACTGTTTTTT.

This rearrangement joins TRBV21-1 to TRBJ1-1; the table's D call, TRBD1, was not checked against the DNA. TRBV21-1 is tagged as a pseudogene. The CDR3 has 15 residues. CDR3 sequence reads: CASSSDTTGDTEAFF. In DNA, the CDR3 is TGTGCCAGCAGCAGCGACACGACAGGGGACACTGAAGCTTTCTTT.

This chain connects TRBV30 to TRBJ2-5, with TRBD1 matching over 8 bases. With 0 bases clipped from V and 3 bases from J, the junction kept 0 bases outside the gene matches. Germline assignment: CDR1 GTSNPN and CDR2 SVGIG (reference sequence). The CDR3 runs to 13 residues. Here the CDR3 DNA reads TGTGCCTGGAGTGTGGACAGGGAAGAGACCCAGTACTTC. Protein: CAWSVDREETQYF.

The gene calls are TRBV7-9 and TRBJ2-2, with a weak D call TRBD2 (5 bases). The ends were cut back, 10 bases at V and 0 bases at J, with 15 bases in the middle. This CDR3 contains 15 residues. Germline values: CDR1 SEHNR, CDR2 FQNEAQ (reference sequence). CDR3 amino acids: CATLGGSANTGELFF. The CDR3 nucleotides are TGTGCCACGTTAGGAGGCAGCGCGAACACCGGGGAGCTGTTTTTT.

The chain joins TRBV3-1 (or the pseudogene TRBV3-2) to TRBJ2-3; no firm D call. The CDR3 loop spans 13 amino acids. Germline values: CDR1 LGHDT, CDR2 YNNKEL (reference sequence). V lost 0 bases and J lost 4, with 5 bases in between. CDR3 amino acids: CASSQDYPDTQYF. Here the CDR3 DNA reads TGTGCCAGCAGCCAAGATTATCCAGATACGCAGTATTTT.

The chain has TRBV5-1 and TRBJ1-2; 7 bases align to TRBD1. The germline gives CDR1 SGHRS, CDR2 YFSETQ. V lost 4 bases to trimming and J lost 4 bases; unmatched junction nucleotides: 7. The CDR3 extends over 14 amino acids. CDR3 coding DNA: TGCGCCAGCAGCGTTACAGGGGTCGTCTATGGCTACACCTTC. This codes for CASSVTGVVYGYTF.

This clone was detected only once. The rearrangement joins TRBV11-2 to TRBJ2-1; 13 bases line up with TRBD2. V lost 5 bases and J lost 10; bases outside the gene matches: 8. This CDR3 is 15 amino acids long. Germline lookup yields CDR1 SGHAT and CDR2 FQNNGV. CDR3 region: CASSETSGRAGEQFF. The CDR3 region has the DNA TGTGCCAGCAGCGAAACTAGCGGGAGGGCCGGGGAGCAGTTCTTC.

This clone was counted between two and nine times. The rearrangement links TRBV5-1 to TRBJ2-7; the D gene is possibly TRBD1 (6 bases). This CDR3 spans 15 amino acids. Trimming shortened V by 0 bases and J by 3 bases, and 13 bases separated the two germline ends. Germline CDR1 is SGHRS and CDR2 is YFSETQ. This CDR3 is CASSLAPTGDYEQYF. Here the CDR3 DNA reads TGCGCCAGCAGCTTGGCCCCGACAGGAGACTACGAGCAGTACTTC.

V usage is TRBV20-1 and J usage is TRBJ1-2; TRBD1 might be the D (6 bases). CDR3 length: 15 amino acids. Germline lookup yields CDR1 DFQATT and CDR2 SNEGSKA (reference sequence). The V and J ends lost 3 bases and 4 bases respectively, with 18 bases between them. The CDR3 loop is CSASWWRQASYGYTF. For the CDR3, the DNA is TGCAGTGCTAGTTGGTGGAGACAGGCCAGCTATGGCTACACCTTC.

J is TRBJ2-3 and V is TRBV5-4; D gene ambiguous. CDR1 SGHNT and CDR2 YYREEE come from the germline V gene (reference sequence). The V end lost 4 bases, the J end lost 3 bases, and 9 bases lay between the germline ends. This CDR3 has 13 amino acids. CDR3 in DNA: TGTGCCAGCAGCCTAGACTTGACAGATACGCAGTATTTT. Translation gives CASSLDLTDTQYF.

The chain employs TRBV9 and TRBJ2-3; 15 nucleotides match TRBD2. CDR1 SGDLS and CDR2 YYNGEE come from the germline V gene. Trimming took 4 bases from V and 4 from J; bases not matched to a gene: 10. There are 18 residues in the CDR3. The CDR3 region has the DNA TGTGCCAGCAGCTTAAGAGGGGGACTAGCGGGGGGCGCAGATACGCAGTATTTT. Its protein is CASSLRGGLAGGADTQYF.

V gene TRBV5-4 combines with J gene TRBJ2-7; TRBD1 agrees at 12 bases. The V segment lost 4 bases and the J segment 5 bases; nucleotides outside the gene matches: 7. CDR1 and CDR2 from the germline V gene are SGHNT and YYREEE (reference sequence). CDR3 size: 15 residues. CDR3 coding DNA: TGTGCCAGCAGCCCCAAGGGACAGGGGGCTGACGAGCAGTACTTC. It encodes CASSPKGQGADEQYF.

This clone was observed a few times. The rearrangement joins TRBV19 to TRBJ2-2; 7 bases fit TRBD1. The length of the CDR3 is 14 residues. V lost 5 bases, J lost 1 base, and 1 base stayed unmatched. Germline loops: CDR1 LNHDA, CDR2 SQIVND (reference sequence). Here the CDR3 reads CASSGQVNTGELFF. The CDR3 nucleotides are TGTGCCAGTAGTGGACAGGTGAACACCGGGGAGCTGTTTTTT.

V is TRBV30 and J is TRBJ2-4; TRBD1 matches 8 bases. V lost 0 bases to trimming and J lost 1 base; unmatched junction nucleotides: 5. Germline CDR1 GTSNPN, CDR2 SVGIG (reference sequence). This CDR3 is 16 amino acids long. The CDR3 here is CAWSVPYRGAKNIQYF. Here the CDR3 DNA reads TGTGCCTGGAGTGTACCTTACAGGGGGGCCAAAAACATTCAGTACTTC. The entire variable domain, with the rest obtained from reference TRBV30 and TRBJ2-4, is as follows: SQTIHQWPATLVQPVGSPLSLECTVEGTSNPNLYWYRQAAGRGLQLLFYSVGIGQISSEVPQNLSASRPQDRQFILSSKKLLLSDSGFYLCAWSVPYRGAKNIQYFGAGTRLSVL.

This chain joins TRBV7-8 and TRBJ1-1; D is possibly TRBD1 (5 bases). Trimming removed 8 bases at V and 3 bases at J, with 16 bases between. The CDR3 contains 14 residues. Per the germline V gene, CDR1 is SGHVS and CDR2 is FQNEAQ. The CDR3, as DNA: TGTGCCAGCTTGTGGGGCGGATGGGACACTGAAGCTTTCTTT. Its translation: CASLWGGWDTEAFF.

This sequence joins TRBV3-1 (or the pseudogene TRBV3-2) and TRBJ2-1; 7 bases match TRBD2. The CDR3 totals 13 residues. V lost 9 bases and J lost 10; bases outside the gene matches: 12. Germline-derived CDR1 and CDR2 are LGHDT and YNNKEL (reference sequence). The CDR3 is CASRTSATWEQFF. The CDR3 DNA reads TGTGCCAGTCGGACTAGTGCAACATGGGAGCAGTTCTTC.

The chain employs TRBV19 and TRBJ2-1, with 11 bases lining up with TRBD2. The CDR3 has 14 residues. Germline V gene lookup returns CDR1 LNHDA and CDR2 SQIVND (reference sequence). Unmatched junction bases numbered 0, after V lost 4 bases and J lost 4 bases. This CDR3 is CASSRLAGYNEQFF. The CDR3 DNA reads as TGTGCCAGTAGTAGACTAGCGGGATACAATGAGCAGTTCTTC.